The 11 T cell receptor beta chains given below trace back to one sample, sequenced in a study of T cells in localized non-small cell lung cancer. Some clones are missing from TCRdb's copy, which holds only in-frame ones; the method was immunoSEQ multiplex PCR. Of a few thousand clones in the sample, 28% were seen once. The starting material was lung tumor tissue, obtained before any cancer treatment. The receptors come from a female donor older than 55 with stage I lung adenocarcinoma.

By share, this clone counts as medium-sized (0.01 to 0.1%). This chain joins TRBV9 and TRBJ2-2; D possibly matches TRBD1 or TRBD2 (6 bases each). CDR1 is SGDLS, CDR2 YYNGEE, per germline. The CDR3 is made up of 17 amino acids. V dropped 3 bases and J dropped 5 bases, with 20 bases sitting between them. This CDR3 reads CASSATTRGGETGELFF. CDR3 nucleotides: TGTGCCAGCAGCGCAACCACCAGGGGCGGGGAGACCGGGGAGCTGTTTTTT.

This clone was seen a handful of times. The J gene is TRBJ2-7, the V gene TRBV4-1, with TRBD1 identical over 7 bases. Unmatched junction bases numbered 9, after V lost 4 bases and J lost 3 bases. The CDR3 runs to 15 residues. Germline loops: CDR1 MGHRA, CDR2 YSYEKL. The CDR3 is CASSLGDSLDYEQYV. DNA for the CDR3: TGCGCCAGCAGCCTAGGGGACAGTCTGGACTACGAGCAGTACGTC.

This clone has a handful of counts. The chain joins TRBV6-8 to TRBJ2-1; TRBD2 aligns across 10 bases. The CDR3 runs to 15 residues. The germline V gene encodes CDR1 MNHGY and CDR2 SAAAGT. V lost 5 bases, J lost 4 bases, and 5 bases stayed unmatched. Here the CDR3 DNA reads TGTGCCAGCAGTGTAGGGACTAGCGAGTACAATGAGCAGTTCTTC. This codes for CASSVGTSEYNEQFF.

This clone is deemed large. The chain carries TRBV6-8 and TRBJ1-1; D not resolved. The CDR3 loop spans 15 amino acids. Germline CDR1 is MNHGY and CDR2 is SAAAGT. V was trimmed by 6 bases and J by 1 base, leaving 15 bases between them. CDR3 amino acids: CASRTGGRPNTEAFF. For the CDR3, the DNA is TGTGCCAGCAGGACTGGTGGCAGACCGAACACTGAAGCTTTCTTT.

This clone was recorded a few times. The chain is built from TRBV6-8 and TRBJ2-6; 8 bases match TRBD1. Germline CDR1 is MNHGY and CDR2 is SAAAGT. The CDR3 is 15 amino acids. Trimming removed 6 bases from V and 2 bases from J; junction bases left unmatched: 3. CDR3 DNA sequence: TGTGCCAGCAGGGAACAGGGGGCTGGGGCCAACGTCCTGACTTTC. This gives the protein CASREQGAGANVLTF.

V is TRBV30 and J is TRBJ2-1, with no clear D. Germline V CDR1 and CDR2: GTSNPN, SVGIG (reference sequence). The CDR3 sequence is 17 residues long. V lost 5 bases and J 10 bases, leaving 30 bases between the germline ends. As DNA, the CDR3 is TGTGCCTGGGACCCCCGATATAGGGCCGGTTTAGTAGGGGAGCAGTTCTTC. This codes for CAWDPRYRAGLVGEQFF. Full variable domain (rest looked up from reference TRBV30 and TRBJ2-1): SQTIHQWPATLVQPVGSPLSLECTVEGTSNPNLYWYRQAAGRGLQLLFYSVGIGQISSEVPQNLSASRPQDRQFILSSKKLLLSDSGFYLCAWDPRYRAGLVGEQFFGPGTRLTVL.

This clone was picked up a small number of times. The chain has TRBV6-8 and TRBJ2-5; TRBD1 matches 12 bases. Germline CDR1 reads MNHGY; CDR2 reads SAAAGT. V dropped 5 bases and J dropped 5; count of bases not matched to a gene: 6. This CDR3 contains 15 residues. The CDR3 region is CASSDGTGGRETQYF. The CDR3 DNA follows: TGTGCCAGCAGTGACGGGACAGGGGGCCGTGAGACCCAGTACTTC.

The rearrangement joins TRBV10-2 to TRBJ2-1, with 9 bases lining up with TRBD1. CDR1 and CDR2 (germline): WSHSY, SAAADI. This CDR3 is 13 amino acids long. Trimming cost V 6 bases and J 9 bases; bases outside gene matches: 6. CDR3 amino acids: CASSGTGPLEQFF. DNA for the CDR3: TGCGCCAGCAGCGGGACAGGGCCTCTTGAGCAGTTCTTC.

This clone has only one observation. The chain joins TRBV30 to TRBJ2-1, with a possible D match to TRBD2 (5 bases). V was trimmed by 5 bases and J by 0 bases, leaving 11 bases between them. Germline V lookup: CDR1 GTSNPN, CDR2 SVGIG (reference sequence). This CDR3 is 14 amino acids long. As DNA, the CDR3 is TGTGCCTGGTCCGGGATGGTCTCCTACAATGAGCAGTTCTTC. Translation gives CAWSGMVSYNEQFF.

This clone is classed as medium-sized. The chain combines TRBV11-3 with TRBJ2-1; D could derive from TRBD1 or TRBD2 (5 bases each). Germline V gives CDR1 SGHNT, CDR2 YENEEA. V shed 3 bases and J shed 3 bases, with 12 bases lying between them. This CDR3 is built from 15 residues. The CDR3 protein is CASSLRGTSYNEQFF. In DNA, the CDR3 is TGTGCCAGCAGCTTGAGGGGAACTAGCTACAATGAGCAGTTCTTC.

In its sample, this clone ranks as medium-sized (0.01 to 0.1%). The rearrangement joins TRBV7-2 to TRBJ1-1; D remains ambiguous. The CDR3 is 13 residues long. V dropped 5 bases and J dropped 3 bases, with 10 bases sitting between them. Germline lookup yields CDR1 SGHTA and CDR2 FQGNSA. The CDR3 nucleotides read TGTGCCAGCAGCCCTCAGGTCGACACTGAAGCTTTCTTT. Residues: CASSPQVDTEAFF.